This TCR beta chain derives from a study of T cells in localized non-small cell lung cancer. Produced via immunoSEQ multiplex PCR; TCRdb's table is partial and in-frame only. The sample yields about 24,000 clones, around 87% seen once. Study conclusions and caveats: Paired adjacent lung recovered a median roughly 56 of the top 100 tumor clones. Uninvolved nearby lung showed the greatest T cell clonality, exceeding that found in tumor. One tumor region alone was sequenced, and heterogeneity therefore remains possible.

Losses at the gene ends were 0 bases for V and 2 bases for J; bases not matched to a gene: 4. CDR1 LGHNA and CDR2 YNFKEQ come from the germline V gene. This CDR3 region has 16 residues. As for this clone: Its specificity is not known.

This chain connects TRBV4-2 to TRBJ2-1, with 7 bases aligning to TRBD2. The clonotype was recovered from a male donor at least 60 years old with stage II squamous cell lung carcinoma. The input for sequencing was peripheral blood, taken before any cancer treatment. In DNA form, the CDR3 reads TGTGCCAGCAGCCAAGATTGGCGGGGGACCTACAATGAGCAGTTCTTC. This encodes CASSQDWRGTYNEQFF.